What follows are 15 T cell receptor beta chains derived from one specimen sequenced in a study of CD8+CD57+ T cells in acquired aplastic anemia. Genomic DNA, the template, was used for profiling of the TCR beta VDJ and CDR3. TCRdb processed the reads anew with MiXCR; each CDR3 protein has one entry. The data contain some 42,000 distinct CDR3 sequences, roughly two thirds of them singletons. The sequencing input was sorted CD4+, CD8+, or CD8+CD57+ T cells (not recorded which) from PBMCs. The receptor source for this set is a human donor in good health, serving as a control.

The V gene is TRBV7-6, the J gene TRBJ2-5; maybe TRBD2 (5 bases). Germline CDR1 reads SGHVS; CDR2 reads FNYEAQ. The CDR3 contains 14 residues. The germline V and J ends were trimmed by 5 bases and 0 bases, with 10 bases remaining between them. DNA for the CDR3: TGTGCCAGCAGCACTAGATCGTACCAAGAGACCCAGTACTTC. Amino acid sequence: CASSTRSYQETQYF.

The CDR3 DNA sequence: TGTGCCAGCAGCCAACAGGGAGTTGAGCAGTTCTTC. Translation gives CASSQQGVEQFF. V gene TRBV7-2 combines with J gene TRBJ2-1; a weak D match, TRBD1 (6 bases). The CDR3 is 12 residues long. The germline CDR1 and CDR2 sequences are SGHTA and FQGNSA. Between the trimmed V and J ends, which lost 5 bases and 9 bases, there was a span of 11 bases.

The chain joins TRBV29-1 to TRBJ1-2; no definite D call. CDR1 and CDR2 from the germline V gene are SQVTM and ANQGSEA. The ends were cut back, 5 bases at V and 7 bases at J, with 14 bases in the middle. This CDR3 has 12 residues. The DNA for the CDR3 is TGCAGCGTTCCAGTCGGGGTGAGTGGCTACACCTTC. As protein: CSVPVGVSGYTF.

As regards this clonotype: Because it lacks the conserved phenylalanine or tryptophan at the end, this CDR3 is likely a read error. The genes are TRBV7-6 and TRBJ1-4; unclear D gene. The CDR3 extends over 15 amino acids. Germline V CDR1 and CDR2: SGHVS, FNYEAQ. Here the CDR3 reads CASSLGTATNEKLFL. The DNA for the CDR3 is TGTGCCAGCAGCTTAGGAACAGCAACTAATGAAAAGCTGTTTCTT.

The V gene is TRBV5-5, the J gene TRBJ1-1; possible D gene TRBD1, 6 bases. The CDR3 extends over 14 amino acids. V was clipped by 1 base and J by 5 bases, with 12 bases between them. Germline V gene lookup returns CDR1 SGHKS and CDR2 YYEKEE (reference sequence). The chain's CDR3 is CASSLWGPGTEAFF. Written as DNA, the CDR3 is TGTGCCAGCAGCTTGTGGGGGCCCGGGACTGAAGCTTTCTTT.

V gene TRBV7-2 combines with J gene TRBJ1-1, with no clear D. The CDR3 is 12 residues long. Germline CDR1 and CDR2: SGHTA and FQGNSA. Trimming stripped 5 bases from V and 4 bases from J, with 8 bases between. The CDR3, as DNA: TGTGCCAGCAGCCTTCAGTTCACTGAAGCTTTCTTT. Translated: CASSLQFTEAFF. Combining the CDR3 with reference TRBV7-2 and TRBJ1-1 gives the whole variable domain GAGVSQSPSNKVTEKGKDVELRCDPISGHTALYWYRQSLGQGLEFLIYFQGNSAPDKSGLPSDRFSAERTGGSVSTLTIQRTQQEDSAVYLCASSLQFTEAFFGQGTRLTVV.

The chain joins TRBV11-1 to TRBJ2-7; TRBD2 matches 8 bases. V was pared by 1 base and J by 3 bases, with 8 bases of the junction left unmatched. Germline V lookup: CDR1 SGHAT, CDR2 FQDESV (reference sequence). This CDR3 spans 16 amino acids. The CDR3 nucleotides read TGTGCCAGCAGCTTAGGTGCGGGGGGAAAGGGCTACGAGCAGTACTTC. It translates to CASSLGAGGKGYEQYF.

This clonotype was detected many times. The rearrangement uses TRBV11-2 and TRBJ2-7, with TRBD1 as a possible D gene (6 bases). V lost 5 bases and J 0 bases, leaving 23 bases between the germline ends. The CDR3 is 18 amino acids. From germline, CDR1 is SGHAT and CDR2 FQNNGV. CDR3 amino acids: CASSPLEQGALSSYEQYF. The CDR3 DNA reads as TGTGCCAGCAGCCCGCTAGAACAGGGTGCTTTGAGCTCCTACGAGCAGTACTTC. Using reference TRBV11-2 and TRBJ2-7 for the parts outside the CDR3, the full variable domain is EAGVAQSPRYKIIEKRQSVAFWCNPISGHATLYWYQQILGQGPKLLIQFQNNGVVDDSQLPKDRFSAERLKGVDSTLKIQPAKLEDSAVYLCASSPLEQGALSSYEQYFGPGTRLTVT.

The chain uses TRBV5-6 and TRBJ1-1, with D uncertain. V lost 3 bases, J lost 3 bases, and 15 bases lay in between. Germline V lookup: CDR1 SGHDT, CDR2 YYEEEE. The CDR3 has 15 amino acids. In DNA form, the CDR3 reads TGTGCCAGCAGCTGGCGACACCCCCTTTACACTGAAGCTTTCTTT. Its protein product is CASSWRHPLYTEAFF.

The rearrangement links TRBV10-3 to TRBJ2-2; a weak D match, TRBD1 (5 bases). The length of the CDR3 is 16 residues. V lost 0 bases and J 1 base, leaving 9 bases between the germline ends. Germline lookup yields CDR1 ENHRY and CDR2 SYGVKD. The CDR3 region is CAISESIGENTGELFF. The CDR3 DNA follows: TGTGCCATCAGTGAGTCGATAGGGGAGAACACCGGGGAGCTGTTTTTT.

V gene TRBV11-3 combines with J gene TRBJ1-1; the D gene is possibly TRBD1 (5 bases). The length of the CDR3 is 15 residues. The germline V gene has CDR1 SGHNT and CDR2 YENEEA. V lost 6 bases to trimming and J lost 1 base, with 15 bases between them. The chain's CDR3 is CASSETGHSNTEAFF. The CDR3 DNA reads TGTGCCAGCAGTGAAACCGGACACTCGAACACTGAAGCTTTCTTT.

The chain combines TRBV10-3 with TRBJ1-2, with 7 nucleotides matching TRBD1. V lost 10 bases, J lost 5 bases, and 10 bases stayed unmatched. The CDR3 runs to 13 residues. Germline values: CDR1 ENHRY, CDR2 SYGVKD. The CDR3 region has the DNA TGTGCCACCGGGACAGCCATCGGGTATGGCTACACCTTC. It encodes CATGTAIGYGYTF.

The chain employs TRBV19 and TRBJ2-7, with D possibly TRBD1 on 5 matching bases. CDR3 length equals 15 residues. Germline V gene lookup returns CDR1 LNHDA and CDR2 SQIVND (reference sequence). Trimming pared 2 bases from V and 6 bases from J, leaving 17 bases between. The CDR3 here is CASSIISPQGTEQYF. CDR3 coding DNA: TGTGCCAGTAGTATAATTTCTCCGCAGGGTACCGAGCAGTACTTC.

The V and J genes are TRBV24-1 and TRBJ1-1, with TRBD1 as a possible D gene (6 bases). The CDR3 is 16 amino acids. CDR1 and CDR2 (germline): KGHDR, SFDVKD. Trimming left V 2 bases short and J 1 base short, with 13 bases between. This CDR3 reads CATSDSSLGGNTEAFF. The CDR3 coding sequence is TGTGCCACCAGTGATTCGTCGTTAGGGGGGAACACTGAAGCTTTCTTT.

This clonotype occurred once. One junction end does not reproduce the germline sequence, and a read error may be involved. The V and J genes are TRBV10-3 and TRBJ2-7, with D unresolved. The CDR3 spans 11 residues. Germline loops: CDR1 ENHRY, CDR2 SYGVKD. The CDR3 bases are TGTGCCAGCAGTGAAGAACACGAGCAGTACTTC. Protein product: CASSEEHEQYF.